A single sample is the source of the 16 T cell receptor beta chains below, sequenced in a study of CD8 T cells in Susac syndrome. An input of 0.5 to 1 ug of RNA was subjected to reverse transcription using random hexamers. TCRdb itself ran the immunoSEQ multiplex PCR reads through MiXCR, one entry per CDR3 protein. The sample has 150,000 or so distinct CDR3 sequences; just under 95% are singletons. Sequencing used CD4+ T cells from PBMCs. These receptors were obtained from a human donor in good health.

This chain connects TRBV5-1 to TRBJ2-7, with 7 bases fitting TRBD2. The trim removed 3 bases at V and 0 bases at J, leaving 6 bases unmatched. CDR1 and CDR2 (germline): SGHRS, YFSETQ. This CDR3 contains 15 residues. CDR3 nucleotide sequence: TGCGCCAGCAGCTCCAGCGGGGAGAGCTCCTACGAGCAGTACTTC. Its translation is CASSSSGESSYEQYF. Based on the CDR3 plus reference TRBV5-1 and TRBJ2-7, the full variable domain is KAGVTQTPRYLIKTRGQQVTLSCSPISGHRSVSWYQQTPGQGLQFLFEYFSETQRNKGNFPGRFSGRQFSNSRSEMNVSTLELGDSALYLCASSSSGESSYEQYFGPGTRLTVT.

The chain combines TRBV12-3 or TRBV12-4 with TRBJ2-7; TRBD2 matches 10 bases. This CDR3 is built from 16 residues. V gave up 7 bases and J gave up 3 bases; unmatched junction bases: 12. The CDR3 coding sequence is TGTGCCAGCAACAAATCCCCTAGCGGGGGTTACTACGAGCAGTACTTC. Translating it yields CASNKSPSGGYYEQYF.

The DNA for the CDR3 is TGTGCCAGCCGAATTTTTTCCACTGAAGCTTTCTTT. Translating it yields CASRIFSTEAFF. V is TRBV12-3 or TRBV12-4 and J is TRBJ1-1; D is unresolved. Trimming took off 8 bases at V and 4 bases at J, with 11 bases between the two ends. CDR3 length equals 12 residues.

V usage is TRBV7-9 and J usage is TRBJ2-5; 10 bases are shared with TRBD1. The V gene's germline CDR1 is SEHNR and CDR2 FQNEAQ (reference sequence). The CDR3 has 14 residues. The V and J ends lost 3 bases and 4 bases, in that order; junction bases with no gene match: 2. CDR3 DNA sequence: TGTGCCAGCAGCTTGGGACAGGGGTTAGAGACCCAGTACTTC. The encoded protein is CASSLGQGLETQYF.

The chain uses TRBV7-2 and TRBJ1-2, with D possibly matching TRBD1 (6 bases). The germline V gene encodes CDR1 SGHTA and CDR2 FQGNSA. This CDR3 has 15 residues. Between the trimmed V and J ends, which lost 1 base and 6 bases, there was a span of 15 bases. The CDR3 loop reads CASSLGPGHRDGYTF. The CDR3, as DNA: TGTGCCAGCAGCTTAGGCCCGGGACACCGGGATGGCTACACCTTC.

The chain is built from TRBV7-9 and TRBJ1-3, with no clear D. Trimming removed 1 base at V and 8 bases at J, with 3 bases between. The CDR3 runs 11 residues. CDR1 is SEHNR and CDR2 is FQNEAQ in the germline V gene (reference sequence). The DNA of the CDR3 is TGTGCCAGCAGCTTAGTCGACACCATATATTTT. It encodes CASSLVDTIYF.

This clonotype was detected only once. This rearrangement joins TRBV4-3 to TRBJ1-5; no clear D. This CDR3 spans 15 amino acids. V lost 0 bases to trimming and J lost 4 bases, with 10 bases between them. CDR1 and CDR2 (germline): LGHNA, YSLEER. In DNA form, the CDR3 reads TGCGCCAGCAGCCAAGAGGCAGTGAATAATCAGCCCCAGCATTTT. Its translation is CASSQEAVNNQPQHF.

The chain has TRBV6-2 or TRBV6-3 and TRBJ2-1; D call uncertain. Germline-derived CDR1 and CDR2 are MNHEY and SVGEGT. The CDR3 is 11 residues long. Trimming took 7 bases from V and 10 from J, leaving 11 bases between them. CDR3 protein: CASTQGVEQFF. In DNA, the CDR3 is TGTGCCAGCACTCAAGGAGTGGAGCAGTTCTTC.

This clonotype showed up just once. The V gene is TRBV4-3, the J gene TRBJ2-6; D call uncertain. The germline CDR1 and CDR2 sequences are LGHNA and YSLEER. The CDR3 sequence is 11 residues long. Trimming removed 3 bases from V and 10 bases from J, with 4 bases in between. CDR3 nucleotides: TGCGCCAGCAGCCAGGAAAACGTCCTGACTTTC. Its translation is CASSQENVLTF.

The genes are TRBV20-1 and TRBJ2-5; D is possibly TRBD1 (7 bases). V was pared by 0 bases and J by 4 bases, with 15 bases between. Germline CDR1 reads DFQATT; CDR2 reads SNEGSKA (reference sequence). CDR3 length equals 15 residues. CDR3 bases: TGCAGTGCTAGAGATGCTCAGGGGGGACGAGAGACCCAGTACTTC. Protein product: CSARDAQGGRETQYF.

The chain has TRBV30 and TRBJ2-3; D is uncertain. V was trimmed by 3 bases and J by 4 bases, leaving 8 bases between them. The germline V gene has CDR1 GTSNPN and CDR2 SVGIG (reference sequence). The CDR3 is made up of 12 amino acids. The CDR3 sequence is CAWRSRADTQYF. The CDR3 DNA sequence: TGTGCCTGGAGGTCTAGAGCAGATACGCAGTATTTT.

The chain links TRBV11-2 to TRBJ2-2; D tentatively reads TRBD1 or TRBD2 (6 bases each). V gave up 2 bases and J gave up 2 bases, with 12 bases separating them. The CDR3 contains 16 residues. From germline, CDR1 is SGHAT and CDR2 FQNNGV. The CDR3 loop is CASSLLRGANTGELFF. CDR3 in DNA: TGTGCCAGCAGCTTACTGAGGGGGGCCAACACCGGGGAGCTGTTTTTT.

The chain links TRBV2 to TRBJ2-4, with 9 bases that match TRBD1. Unmatched junction bases numbered 5, after V lost 8 bases and J lost 9 bases. Germline V gene data show CDR1 as SNHLY and CDR2 as FYNNEI. The CDR3 runs to 12 residues. CDR3 nucleotides: TGTGCCAGCCTTGGACAGGGGACCATTCAGTACTTC. This sequence encodes CASLGQGTIQYF.

The rearrangement links TRBV24-1 to TRBJ2-7; D unresolved. With 3 bases removed from V and 9 bases from J, the gap between germline ends came to 8 bases. Germline V gives CDR1 KGHDR, CDR2 SFDVKD. CDR3 size: 11 residues. CDR3 coding DNA: TGTGCCACCAGTGATGGATATGGGCAGTACTTC. As protein: CATSDGYGQYF.

The V gene is TRBV6-2 or TRBV6-3, the J gene TRBJ2-5, with a possible D match to TRBD2 (6 bases). The CDR3 is 12 residues long. V shed 11 bases and J shed 0 bases, with 10 bases lying between them. Germline loops: CDR1 MNHEY, CDR2 SVGEGT. The CDR3 spells CAVRDYQETQYF. CDR3 DNA: TGTGCCGTCCGGGACTACCAAGAGACCCAGTACTTC.

The chain has TRBV3-1 and TRBJ2-3; D not resolved. V shed 3 bases and J shed 1 base, with 5 bases lying between them. Germline-derived CDR1 and CDR2 are LGHDT and YNNKEL (reference sequence). The CDR3 is made up of 13 amino acids. CDR3 sequence (DNA): TGTGCCAGCAGCCAGGGTGGCACAGATACGCAGTATTTT. As protein: CASSQGGTDTQYF.